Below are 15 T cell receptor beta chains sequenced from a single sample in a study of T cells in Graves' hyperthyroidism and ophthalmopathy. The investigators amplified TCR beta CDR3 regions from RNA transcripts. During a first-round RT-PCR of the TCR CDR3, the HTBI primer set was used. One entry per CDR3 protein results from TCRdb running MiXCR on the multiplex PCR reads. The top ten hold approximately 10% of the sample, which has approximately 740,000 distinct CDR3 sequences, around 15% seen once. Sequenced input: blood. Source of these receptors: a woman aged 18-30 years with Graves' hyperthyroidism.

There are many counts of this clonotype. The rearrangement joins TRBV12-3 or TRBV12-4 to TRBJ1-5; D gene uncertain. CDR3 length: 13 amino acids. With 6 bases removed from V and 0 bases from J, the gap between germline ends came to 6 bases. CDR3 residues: CASSSISNQPQHF. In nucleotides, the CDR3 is TGTGCCAGCAGCAGTATTAGCAATCAGCCCCAGCATTTT.

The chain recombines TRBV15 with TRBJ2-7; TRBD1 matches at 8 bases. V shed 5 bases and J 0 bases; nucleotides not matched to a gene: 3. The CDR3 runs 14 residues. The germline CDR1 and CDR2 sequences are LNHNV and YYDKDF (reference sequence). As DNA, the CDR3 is TGTGCCACCAGCTTCGGACAGGGCTCCTACGAGCAGTACTTC. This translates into CATSFGQGSYEQYF. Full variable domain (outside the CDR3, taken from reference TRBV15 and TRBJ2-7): DAMVIQNPRYQVTQFGKPVTLSCSQTLNHNVMYWYQQKSSQAPKLLFHYYDKDFNNEADTPDNFQSRRPNTSFCFLDIRSPGLGDTAMYLCATSFGQGSYEQYFGPGTRLTVT.

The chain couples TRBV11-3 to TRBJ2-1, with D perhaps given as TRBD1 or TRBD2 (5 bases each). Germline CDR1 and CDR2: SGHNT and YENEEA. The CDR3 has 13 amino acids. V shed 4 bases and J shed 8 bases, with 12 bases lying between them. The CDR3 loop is CASSSRGSHEQFF. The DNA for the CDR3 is TGTGCCAGCAGCTCGAGGGGCAGCCATGAGCAGTTCTTC.

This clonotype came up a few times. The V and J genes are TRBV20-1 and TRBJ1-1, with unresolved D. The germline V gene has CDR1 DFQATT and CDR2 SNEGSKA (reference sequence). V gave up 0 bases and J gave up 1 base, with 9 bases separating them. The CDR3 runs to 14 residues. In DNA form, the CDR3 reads TGCAGTGCTAGAGATCCCCCCGAGAACACTGAAGCTTTCTTT. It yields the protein CSARDPPENTEAFF.

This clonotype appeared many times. The CDR3 spells CAWTSGGGRNYGYTF. The CDR3 DNA follows: TGTGCCTGGACTTCAGGTGGGGGGCGGAACTATGGCTACACCTTC. The V call is TRBV30, the J call TRBJ1-2, with D possibly TRBD1 on 6 matching bases. CDR1 is GTSNPN, CDR2 SVGIG, per germline (reference sequence). Trimming took 4 bases from V and 2 from J, leaving 17 bases between them. The CDR3 runs 15 residues.

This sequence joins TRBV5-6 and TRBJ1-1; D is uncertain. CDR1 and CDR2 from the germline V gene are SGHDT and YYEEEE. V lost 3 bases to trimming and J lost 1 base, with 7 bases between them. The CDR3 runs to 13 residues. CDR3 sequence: CASSWAGNTEAFF. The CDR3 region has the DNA TGTGCCAGCAGCTGGGCAGGGAACACTGAAGCTTTCTTT.

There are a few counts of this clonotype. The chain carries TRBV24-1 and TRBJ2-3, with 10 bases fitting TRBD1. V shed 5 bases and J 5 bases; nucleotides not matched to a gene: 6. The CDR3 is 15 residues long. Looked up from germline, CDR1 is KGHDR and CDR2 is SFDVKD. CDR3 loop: CATSGPGQGRDTQYF. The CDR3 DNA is TGTGCCACCAGTGGGCCGGGACAGGGGAGAGATACGCAGTATTTT.

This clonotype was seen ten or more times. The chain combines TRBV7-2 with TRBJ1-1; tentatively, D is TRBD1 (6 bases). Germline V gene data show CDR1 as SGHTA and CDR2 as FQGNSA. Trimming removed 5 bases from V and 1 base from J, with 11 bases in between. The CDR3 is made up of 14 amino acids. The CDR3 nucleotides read TGTGCCAGCAGCGGAATGACAGGGAACACTGAAGCTTTCTTT. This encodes CASSGMTGNTEAFF.

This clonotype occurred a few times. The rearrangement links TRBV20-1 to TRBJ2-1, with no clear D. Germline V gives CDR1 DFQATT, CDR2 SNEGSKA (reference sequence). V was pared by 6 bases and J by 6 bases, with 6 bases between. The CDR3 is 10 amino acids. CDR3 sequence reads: CSAPSNEQFF. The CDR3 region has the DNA TGCAGTGCCCCGTCCAATGAGCAGTTCTTC.

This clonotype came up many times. As DNA, the CDR3 is TGTGCCAGCGGCGGGGGTTACCTCCGAGTCGGGAACACTGAAGCTTTCTTT. Its protein is CASGGGYLRVGNTEAFF. The V call is TRBV2, the J call TRBJ1-1; D perhaps matches TRBD1 (5 bases). V was cut by 8 bases and J by 1 base, with 23 bases left in between. The germline V gene encodes CDR1 SNHLY and CDR2 FYNNEI. This CDR3 has 17 amino acids.

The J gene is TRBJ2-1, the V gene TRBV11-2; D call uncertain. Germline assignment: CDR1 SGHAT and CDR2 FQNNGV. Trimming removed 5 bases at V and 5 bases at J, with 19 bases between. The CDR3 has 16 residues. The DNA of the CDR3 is TGTGCCAGCAGCCTCACAGCCGGGTCTCTCGACAATGAGCAGTTCTTC. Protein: CASSLTAGSLDNEQFF.

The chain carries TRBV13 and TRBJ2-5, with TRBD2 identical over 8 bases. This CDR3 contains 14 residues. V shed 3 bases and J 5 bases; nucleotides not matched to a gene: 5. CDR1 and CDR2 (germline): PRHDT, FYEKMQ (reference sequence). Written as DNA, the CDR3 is TGTGCCAGCAGCTTGGCCGCTAGCGGGGAGACCCAGTACTTC. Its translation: CASSLAASGETQYF.

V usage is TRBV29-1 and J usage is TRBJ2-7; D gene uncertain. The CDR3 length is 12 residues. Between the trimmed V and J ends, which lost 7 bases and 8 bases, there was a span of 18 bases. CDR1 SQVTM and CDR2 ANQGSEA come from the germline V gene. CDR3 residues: CSGWSQPTQQYF. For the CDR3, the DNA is TGCAGCGGGTGGAGCCAACCTACGCAGCAGTACTTC.

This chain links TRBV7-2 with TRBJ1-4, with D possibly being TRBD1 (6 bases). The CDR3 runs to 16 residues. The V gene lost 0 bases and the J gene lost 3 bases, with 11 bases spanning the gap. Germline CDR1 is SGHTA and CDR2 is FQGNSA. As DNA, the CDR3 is TGTGCCAGCAGCTTAGCGACAGGAGCACCTAATGAAAAACTGTTTTTT. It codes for CASSLATGAPNEKLFF. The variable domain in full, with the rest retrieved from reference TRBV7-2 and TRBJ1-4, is GAGVSQSPSNKVTEKGKDVELRCDPISGHTALYWYRQSLGQGLEFLIYFQGNSAPDKSGLPSDRFSAERTGGSVSTLTIQRTQQEDSAVYLCASSLATGAPNEKLFFGSGTQLSVL.

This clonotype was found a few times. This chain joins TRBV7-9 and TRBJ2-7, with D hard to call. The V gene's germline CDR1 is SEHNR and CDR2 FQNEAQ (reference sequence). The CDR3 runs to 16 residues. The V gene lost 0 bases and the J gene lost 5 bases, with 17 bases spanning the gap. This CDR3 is CASSLAQAGSYHEQYF. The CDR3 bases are TGTGCCAGCAGCTTAGCGCAGGCAGGTTCGTACCACGAGCAGTACTTC.